What follows is one TCR beta chain and its context. What it binds is not known. Single viable CD3+CD4+CD8-CD45RO+ cells were sorted as the memory CD4+ T cells. Sequencing used immunoSEQ multiplex PCR; TCRdb keeps in-frame clones, though not all of them. The sample consists of some 57,000 clones, under 80% of them appearing once. The data originate from a study of memory CD4+ T cells and cytomegalovirus serostatus. About the research overall: Healthy Belgian adult donors included several CMV-positive and more than 20 CMV-negative people.

This CDR3 comprises 15 residues. V was clipped by 0 bases and J by 6 bases, with 15 bases between them. The germline V gene has CDR1 SGHRS and CDR2 YFSETQ. Study-wide points: Repertoires predicted CMV serostatus with median bootstrapped AUC of about 0.95.

This TCR came from an adult in good health and CMV-seronegative. The V call is TRBV5-1, the J call TRBJ1-2, with TRBD1 as a possible D gene (5 bases). Sample: memory CD4+ T cells from blood. CDR3 bases: TGCGCCAGCAGCTTGGTAGGGGAGCGGGGAGATGGCTACACCTTC. Amino acid sequence: CASSLVGERGDGYTF.